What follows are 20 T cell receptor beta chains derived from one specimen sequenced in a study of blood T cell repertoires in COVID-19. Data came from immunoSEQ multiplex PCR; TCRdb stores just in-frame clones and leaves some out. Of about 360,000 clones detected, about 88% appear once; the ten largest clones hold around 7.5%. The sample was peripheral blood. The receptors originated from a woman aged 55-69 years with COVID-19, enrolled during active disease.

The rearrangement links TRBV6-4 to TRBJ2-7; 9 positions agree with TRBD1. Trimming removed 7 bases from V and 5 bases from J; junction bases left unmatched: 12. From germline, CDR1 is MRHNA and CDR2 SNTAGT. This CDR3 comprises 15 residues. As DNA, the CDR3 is TGTGCCAGCACCGGGGACAGGGTGAATCCCCACGAGCAGTACTTC. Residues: CASTGDRVNPHEQYF.

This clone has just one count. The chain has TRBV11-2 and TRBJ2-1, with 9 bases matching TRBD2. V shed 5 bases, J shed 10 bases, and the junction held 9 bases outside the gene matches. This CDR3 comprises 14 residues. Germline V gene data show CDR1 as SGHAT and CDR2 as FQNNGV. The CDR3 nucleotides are TGTGCCAGCAGCCCCGGGACTAGCTTCCGCGAGCAGTTCTTC. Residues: CASSPGTSFREQFF. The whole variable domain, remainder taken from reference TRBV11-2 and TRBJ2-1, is EAGVAQSPRYKIIEKRQSVAFWCNPISGHATLYWYQQILGQGPKLLIQFQNNGVVDDSQLPKDRFSAERLKGVDSTLKIQPAKLEDSAVYLCASSPGTSFREQFFGPGTRLTVL.

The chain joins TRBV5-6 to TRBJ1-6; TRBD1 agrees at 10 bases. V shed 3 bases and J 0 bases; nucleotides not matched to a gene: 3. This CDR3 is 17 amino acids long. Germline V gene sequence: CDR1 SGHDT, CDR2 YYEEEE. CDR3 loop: CASSWGTGDSYNSPLHF. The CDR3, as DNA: TGTGCCAGCAGCTGGGGGACAGGGGACTCCTATAATTCACCCCTCCACTTT. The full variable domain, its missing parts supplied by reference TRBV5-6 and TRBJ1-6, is DAGVTQSPTHLIKTRGQQVTLRCSPKSGHDTVSWYQQALGQGPQFIFQYYEEEERQRGNFPDRFSGHQFPNYSSELNVNALLLGDSALYLCASSWGTGDSYNSPLHFGNGTRLTVT.

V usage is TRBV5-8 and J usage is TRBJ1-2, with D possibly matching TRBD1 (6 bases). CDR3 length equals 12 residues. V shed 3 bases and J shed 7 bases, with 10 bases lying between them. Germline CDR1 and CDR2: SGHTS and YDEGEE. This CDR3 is CASSWDTAGYTF. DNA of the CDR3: TGTGCCAGCAGCTGGGACACTGCTGGCTACACCTTC.

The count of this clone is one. DNA of the CDR3: TGTGCCAGCAGCTTAGGGCCTCTTAACTATGGCTACACCTTC. This codes for CASSLGPLNYGYTF. The V gene is TRBV7-6, the J gene TRBJ1-2; the D is unclear. CDR3 length: 14 amino acids. The germline V gene encodes CDR1 SGHVS and CDR2 FNYEAQ. Trimming cost V 1 base and J 1 base, with 7 bases left between them.

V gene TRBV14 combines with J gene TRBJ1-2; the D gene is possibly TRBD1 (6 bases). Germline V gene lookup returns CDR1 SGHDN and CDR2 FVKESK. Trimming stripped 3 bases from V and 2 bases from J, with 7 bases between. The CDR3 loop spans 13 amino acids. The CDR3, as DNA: TGTGCCAGCAGCCAGCAGGGGAACTATGGCTACACCTTC. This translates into CASSQQGNYGYTF.

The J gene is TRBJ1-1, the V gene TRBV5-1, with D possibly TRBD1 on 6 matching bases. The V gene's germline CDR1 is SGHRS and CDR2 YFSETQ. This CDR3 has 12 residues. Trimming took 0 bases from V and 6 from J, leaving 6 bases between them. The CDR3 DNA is TGCGCCAGCAGCTTGGAGGGGGCTGAAGCTTTCTTT. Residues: CASSLEGAEAFF.

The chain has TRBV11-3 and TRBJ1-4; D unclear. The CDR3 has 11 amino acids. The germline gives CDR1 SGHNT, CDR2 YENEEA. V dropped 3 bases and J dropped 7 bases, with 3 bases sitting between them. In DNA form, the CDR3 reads TGTGCCAGCAGCTTCGGTGAAAAACTGTTTTTT. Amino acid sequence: CASSFGEKLFF.

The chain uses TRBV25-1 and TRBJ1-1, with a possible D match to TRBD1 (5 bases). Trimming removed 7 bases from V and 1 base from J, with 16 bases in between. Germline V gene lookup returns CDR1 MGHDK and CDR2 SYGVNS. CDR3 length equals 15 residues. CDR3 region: CASTQGGGTNTEAFF. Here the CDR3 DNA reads TGTGCCAGCACCCAGGGCGGGGGTACGAACACTGAAGCTTTCTTT.

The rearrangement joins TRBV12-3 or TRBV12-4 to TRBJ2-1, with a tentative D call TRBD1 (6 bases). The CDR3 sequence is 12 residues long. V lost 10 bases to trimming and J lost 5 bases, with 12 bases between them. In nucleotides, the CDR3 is TGTGCCATTCTGACAGGTGACAATGAGCAGTTCTTC. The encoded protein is CAILTGDNEQFF.

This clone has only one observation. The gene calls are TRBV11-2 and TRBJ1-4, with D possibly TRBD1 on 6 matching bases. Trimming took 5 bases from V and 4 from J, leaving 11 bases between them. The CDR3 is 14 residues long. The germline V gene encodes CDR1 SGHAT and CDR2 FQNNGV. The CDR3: CASSTSRGNEKLFF. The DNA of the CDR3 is TGTGCCAGCAGCACATCCAGGGGTAATGAAAAACTGTTTTTT.

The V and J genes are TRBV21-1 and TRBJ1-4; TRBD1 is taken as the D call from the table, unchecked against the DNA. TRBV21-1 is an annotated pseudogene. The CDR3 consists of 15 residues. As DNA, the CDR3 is TGTGCCAGCAGGGGGACAGGCCCGGCTTGGGAAAAACTGTTTTTT. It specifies CASRGTGPAWEKLFF.

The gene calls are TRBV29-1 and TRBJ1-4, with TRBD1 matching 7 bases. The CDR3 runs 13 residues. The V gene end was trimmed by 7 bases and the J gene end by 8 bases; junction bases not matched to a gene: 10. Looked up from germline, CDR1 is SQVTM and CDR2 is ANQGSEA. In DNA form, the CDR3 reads TGCAGCGCTGGGAGGACAGGCGGAGAAAAACTGTTTTTT. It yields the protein CSAGRTGGEKLFF.

The DNA for the CDR3 is TGTGCCAGCAGCTTATTGCCTAGCGGGGGTTCACATACGCAGTATTTT. This sequence encodes CASSLLPSGGSHTQYF. The chain has TRBV7-3 and TRBJ2-3; 10 nucleotides match TRBD2. Germline V gene data show CDR1 as SGHTA and CDR2 as FQGTGA. V shed 2 bases and J 7 bases; nucleotides not matched to a gene: 9. The CDR3 extends over 16 amino acids.

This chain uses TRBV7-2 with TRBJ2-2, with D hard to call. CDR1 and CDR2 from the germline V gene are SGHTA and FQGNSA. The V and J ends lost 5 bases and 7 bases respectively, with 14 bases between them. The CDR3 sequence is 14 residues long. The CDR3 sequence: CASSPEVFYGELFF. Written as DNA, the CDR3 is TGTGCCAGCAGCCCAGAAGTCTTTTACGGGGAGCTGTTTTTT.

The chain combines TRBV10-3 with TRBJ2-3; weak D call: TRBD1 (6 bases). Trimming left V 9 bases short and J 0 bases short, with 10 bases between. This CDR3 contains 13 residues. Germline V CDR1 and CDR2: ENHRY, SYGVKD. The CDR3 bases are TGTGCCATGTCGCAGGGGAGCACAGATACGCAGTATTTT. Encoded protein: CAMSQGSTDTQYF.

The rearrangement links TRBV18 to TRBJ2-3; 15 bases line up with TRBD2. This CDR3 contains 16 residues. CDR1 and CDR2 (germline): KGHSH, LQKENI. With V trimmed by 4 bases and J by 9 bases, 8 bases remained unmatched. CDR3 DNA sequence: TGTGCCAGCTCACAACGGACTAGCGGGGGGGCGGAAACGCAGTATTTT. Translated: CASSQRTSGGAETQYF.

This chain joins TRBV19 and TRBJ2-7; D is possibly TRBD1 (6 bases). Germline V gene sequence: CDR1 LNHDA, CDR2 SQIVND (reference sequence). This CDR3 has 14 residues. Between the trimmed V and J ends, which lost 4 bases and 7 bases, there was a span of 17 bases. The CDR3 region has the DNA TGTGCCAGTAGTACGGACAGATTTTTACGAGAGCAGTACTTC. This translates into CASSTDRFLREQYF.

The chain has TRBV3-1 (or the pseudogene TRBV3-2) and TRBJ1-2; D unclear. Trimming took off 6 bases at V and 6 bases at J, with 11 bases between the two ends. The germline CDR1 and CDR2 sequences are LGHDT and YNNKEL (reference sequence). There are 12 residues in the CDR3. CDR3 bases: TGTGCCAGCAGATCGAGCTTCCATGGCTACACCTTC. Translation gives CASRSSFHGYTF.

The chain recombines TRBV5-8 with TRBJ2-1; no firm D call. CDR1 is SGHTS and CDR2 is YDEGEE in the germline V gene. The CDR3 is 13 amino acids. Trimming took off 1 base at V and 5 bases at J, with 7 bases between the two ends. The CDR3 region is CASSLRLDNEQFF. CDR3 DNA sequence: TGTGCCAGCAGCTTGCGACTGGACAATGAGCAGTTCTTC. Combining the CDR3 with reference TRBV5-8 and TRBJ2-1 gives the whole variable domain EAGVTQSPTHLIKTRGQQATLRCSPISGHTSVYWYQQALGLGLQFLLWYDEGEERNRGNFPPRFSGRQFPNYSSELNVNALELEDSALYLCASSLRLDNEQFFGPGTRLTVL.